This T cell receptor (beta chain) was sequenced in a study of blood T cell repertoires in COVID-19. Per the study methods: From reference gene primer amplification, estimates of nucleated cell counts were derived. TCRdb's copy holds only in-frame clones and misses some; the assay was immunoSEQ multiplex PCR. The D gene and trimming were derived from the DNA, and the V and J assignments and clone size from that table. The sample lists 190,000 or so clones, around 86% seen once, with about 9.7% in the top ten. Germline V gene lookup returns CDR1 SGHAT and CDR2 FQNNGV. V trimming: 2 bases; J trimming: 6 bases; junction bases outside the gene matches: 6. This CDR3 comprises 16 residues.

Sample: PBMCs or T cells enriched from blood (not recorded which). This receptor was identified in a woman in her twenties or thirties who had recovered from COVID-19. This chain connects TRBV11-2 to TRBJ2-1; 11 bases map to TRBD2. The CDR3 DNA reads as TGTGCCAGCAGCTTAAGGGGACTAGCGGAAATCAATGAGCAGTTCTTC. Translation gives CASSLRGLAEINEQFF. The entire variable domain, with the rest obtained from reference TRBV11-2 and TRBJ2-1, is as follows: EAGVAQSPRYKIIEKRQSVAFWCNPISGHATLYWYQQILGQGPKLLIQFQNNGVVDDSQLPKDRFSAERLKGVDSTLKIQPAKLEDSAVYLCASSLRGLAEINEQFFGPGTRLTVL.